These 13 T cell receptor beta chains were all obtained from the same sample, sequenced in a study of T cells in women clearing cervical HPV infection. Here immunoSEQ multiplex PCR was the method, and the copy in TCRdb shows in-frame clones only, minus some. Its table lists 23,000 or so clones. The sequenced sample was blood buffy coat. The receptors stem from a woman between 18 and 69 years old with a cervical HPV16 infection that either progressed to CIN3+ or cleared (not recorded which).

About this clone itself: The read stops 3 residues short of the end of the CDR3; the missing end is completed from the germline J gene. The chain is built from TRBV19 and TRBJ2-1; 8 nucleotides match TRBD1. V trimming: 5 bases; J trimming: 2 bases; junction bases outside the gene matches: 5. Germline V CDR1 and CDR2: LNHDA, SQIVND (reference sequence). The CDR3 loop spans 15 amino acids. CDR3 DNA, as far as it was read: TGTGCCAGTAGTTCTGCAGGGGGCACCTACAATGAG. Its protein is CASSSAGGTYNE. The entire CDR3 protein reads CASSSAGGTYNEQFF.

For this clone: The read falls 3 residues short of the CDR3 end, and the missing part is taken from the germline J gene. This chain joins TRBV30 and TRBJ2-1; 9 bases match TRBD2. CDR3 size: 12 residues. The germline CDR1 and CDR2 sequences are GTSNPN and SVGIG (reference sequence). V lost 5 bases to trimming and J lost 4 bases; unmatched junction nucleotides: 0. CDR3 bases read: TGTGCCTGGGGACTAGCGTACAATGAG. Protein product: CAWGLAYNE. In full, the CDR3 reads CAWGLAYNEQFF.

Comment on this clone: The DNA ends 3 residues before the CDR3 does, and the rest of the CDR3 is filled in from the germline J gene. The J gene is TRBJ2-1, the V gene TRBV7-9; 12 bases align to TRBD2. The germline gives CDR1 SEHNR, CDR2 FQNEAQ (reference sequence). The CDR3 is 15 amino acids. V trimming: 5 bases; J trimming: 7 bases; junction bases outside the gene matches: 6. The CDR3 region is CASSQTSGGWNEQFF. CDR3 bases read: TGTGCCAGCAGCCAGACTAGCGGGGGTTGGAATGAG.

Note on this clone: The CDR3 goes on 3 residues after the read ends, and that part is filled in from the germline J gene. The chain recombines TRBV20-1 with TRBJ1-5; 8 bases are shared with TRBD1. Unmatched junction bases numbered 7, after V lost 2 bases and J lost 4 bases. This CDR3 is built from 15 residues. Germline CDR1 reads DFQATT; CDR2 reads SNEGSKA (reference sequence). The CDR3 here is CSARQGASKNQPQHF. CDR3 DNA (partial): TGCAGTGCTAGACAGGGGGCGAGTAAGAATCAGCCC.

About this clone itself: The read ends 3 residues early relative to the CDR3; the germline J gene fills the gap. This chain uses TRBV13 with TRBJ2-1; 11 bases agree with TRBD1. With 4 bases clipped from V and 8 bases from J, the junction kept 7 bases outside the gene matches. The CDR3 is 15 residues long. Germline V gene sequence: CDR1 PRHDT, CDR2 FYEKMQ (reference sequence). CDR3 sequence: CASSSPGQGVDEQFF. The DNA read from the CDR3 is TGTGCCAGCAGCTCCCCGGGACAGGGGGTTGATGAG.

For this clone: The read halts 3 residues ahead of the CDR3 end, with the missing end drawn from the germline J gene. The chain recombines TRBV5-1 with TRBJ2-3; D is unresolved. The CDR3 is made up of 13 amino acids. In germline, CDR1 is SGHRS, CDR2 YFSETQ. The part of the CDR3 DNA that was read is TGCGCCAGCAGCTTGGGGTCGAATCTAGCG. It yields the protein CASSLGSNLA. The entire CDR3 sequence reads CASSLGSNLAQYF.

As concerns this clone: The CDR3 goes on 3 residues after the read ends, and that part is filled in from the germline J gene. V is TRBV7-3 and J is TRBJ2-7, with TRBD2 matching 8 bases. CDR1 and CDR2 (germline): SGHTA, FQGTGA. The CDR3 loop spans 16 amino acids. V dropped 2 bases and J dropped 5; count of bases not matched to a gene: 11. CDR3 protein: CASSLGLTSGLNEQYF. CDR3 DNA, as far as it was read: TGTGCCAGCAGCTTAGGATTAACTAGCGGCCTCAACGAG. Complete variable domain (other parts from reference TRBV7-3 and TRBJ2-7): GAGVSQTPSNKVTEKGKYVELRCDPISGHTALYWYRQSLGQGPEFLIYFQGTGAADDSGLPNDRFFAVRPEGSVSTLKIQRTERGDSAVYLCASSLGLTSGLNEQYFGPGTRLTVT.

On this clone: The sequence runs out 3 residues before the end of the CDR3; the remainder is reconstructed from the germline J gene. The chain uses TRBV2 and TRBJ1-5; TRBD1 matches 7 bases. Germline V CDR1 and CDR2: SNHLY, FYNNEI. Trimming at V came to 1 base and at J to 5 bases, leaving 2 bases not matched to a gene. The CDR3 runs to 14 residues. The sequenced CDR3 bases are TGTGCCAGCAGTGAAGGACAGGGACATCAGCCC. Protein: CASSEGQGHQP. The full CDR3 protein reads CASSEGQGHQPQHF.

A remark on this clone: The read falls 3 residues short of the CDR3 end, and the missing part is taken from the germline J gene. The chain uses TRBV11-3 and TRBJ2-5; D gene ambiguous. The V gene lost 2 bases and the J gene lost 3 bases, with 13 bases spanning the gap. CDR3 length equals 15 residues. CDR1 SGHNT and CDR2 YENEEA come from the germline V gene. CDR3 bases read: TGTGCCAGCAGCTTAAGGTTGTCAGGAAAAGAGACC. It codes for CASSLRLSGKET. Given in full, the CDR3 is CASSLRLSGKETQYF.

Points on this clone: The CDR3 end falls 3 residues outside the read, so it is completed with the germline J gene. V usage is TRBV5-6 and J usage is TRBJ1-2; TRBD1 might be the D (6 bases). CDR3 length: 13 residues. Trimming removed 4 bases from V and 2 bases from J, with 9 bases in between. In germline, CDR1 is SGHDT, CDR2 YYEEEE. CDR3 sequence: CASSPTGNYGYTF. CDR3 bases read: TGTGCCAGCAGCCCGACAGGCAACTATGGC.

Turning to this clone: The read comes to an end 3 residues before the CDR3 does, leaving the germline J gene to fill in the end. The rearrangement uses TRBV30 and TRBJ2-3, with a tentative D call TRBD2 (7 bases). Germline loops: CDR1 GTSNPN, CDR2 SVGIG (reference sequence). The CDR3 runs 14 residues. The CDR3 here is CAWSVVGGLKTQYF. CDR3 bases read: TGTGCCTGGAGTGTTGTGGGGGGGCTGAAGACG.

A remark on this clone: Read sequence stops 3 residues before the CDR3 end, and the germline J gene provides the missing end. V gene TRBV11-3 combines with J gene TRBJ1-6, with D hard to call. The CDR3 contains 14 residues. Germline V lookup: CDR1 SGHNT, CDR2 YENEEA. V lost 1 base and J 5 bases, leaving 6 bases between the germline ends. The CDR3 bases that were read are TGTGCCAGCAGCTTAGTCCAGAATAATTCACCC. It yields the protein CASSLVQNNSP. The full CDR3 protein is CASSLVQNNSPLHF.

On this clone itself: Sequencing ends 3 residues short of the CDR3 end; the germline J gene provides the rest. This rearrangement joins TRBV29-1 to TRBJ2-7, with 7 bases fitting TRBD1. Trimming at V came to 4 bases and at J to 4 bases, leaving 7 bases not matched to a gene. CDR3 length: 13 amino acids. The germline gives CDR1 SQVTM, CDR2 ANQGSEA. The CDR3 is CSVGQGLVYEQYF. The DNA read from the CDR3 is TGCAGCGTTGGACAGGGATTAGTGTACGAG.